The text below deals with one TCR beta chain. Multiplex touch-down PCR amplified TRB using TRB-A and TRB-B pools in one tube. TCRdb reprocessed the multiplex PCR reads and stores each CDR3 protein as one record, lacking DNA. The repertoire table contains thousands of distinct CDR3 sequences. Germline CDR1 is MNHEY and CDR2 is SVGAGI. CDR3 length: 14 amino acids. TRB was amplified from roughly 270 ng of peripheral blood genomic DNA per sample. The record originates from a study of T cell clusters in autoimmune cytopenias. The sample also formed part of further work on T cell repertoires in aging, cancer and after chemotherapy.

The chain is built from TRBV6-5 and TRBJ2-7. Sequencing used peripheral blood. This sequence originates from a human donor in good health. The chain's CDR3 is CASSPDLRVYEQYF.